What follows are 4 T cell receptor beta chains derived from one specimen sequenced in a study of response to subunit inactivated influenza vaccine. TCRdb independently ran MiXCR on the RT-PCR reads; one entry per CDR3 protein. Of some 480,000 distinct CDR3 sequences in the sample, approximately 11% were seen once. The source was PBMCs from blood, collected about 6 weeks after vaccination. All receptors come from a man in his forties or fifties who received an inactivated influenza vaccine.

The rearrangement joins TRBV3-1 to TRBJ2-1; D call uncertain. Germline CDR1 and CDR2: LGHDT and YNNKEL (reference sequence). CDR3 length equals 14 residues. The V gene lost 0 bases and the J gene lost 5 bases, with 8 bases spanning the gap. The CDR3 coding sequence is TGTGCCAGCAGCCAAGATTCAGGACACAATGAGCAGTTCTTC. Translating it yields CASSQDSGHNEQFF.

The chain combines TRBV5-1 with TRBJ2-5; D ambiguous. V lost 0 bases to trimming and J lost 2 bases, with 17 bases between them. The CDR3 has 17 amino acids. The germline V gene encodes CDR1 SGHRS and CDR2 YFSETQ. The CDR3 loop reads CASSLGGSLGTQETQYF. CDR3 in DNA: TGCGCCAGCAGCTTGGGGGGTTCTCTGGGTACTCAAGAGACCCAGTACTTC.

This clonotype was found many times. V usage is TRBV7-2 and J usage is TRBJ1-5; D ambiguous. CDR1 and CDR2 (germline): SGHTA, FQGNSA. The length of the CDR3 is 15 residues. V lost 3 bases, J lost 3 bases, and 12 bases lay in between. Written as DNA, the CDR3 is TGTGCCAGCAGCTTGGGAGGGCGCGTCAATCAGCCCCAGCATTTT. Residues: CASSLGGRVNQPQHF.

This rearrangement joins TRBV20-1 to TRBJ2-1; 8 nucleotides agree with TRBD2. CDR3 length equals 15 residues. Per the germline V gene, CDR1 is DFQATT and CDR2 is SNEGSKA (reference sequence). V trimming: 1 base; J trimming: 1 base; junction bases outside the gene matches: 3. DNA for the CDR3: TGCAGTGCTAGAGCAACTAGCGGTTCCTACAATGAGCAGTTCTTC. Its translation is CSARATSGSYNEQFF.